This T cell receptor beta chain was sequenced in a study of blood T cell repertoires in COVID-19. The assay was immunoSEQ multiplex PCR, and TCRdb's table has in-frame clones only and misses some. This table holds roughly 240,000 clones, approximately 89% found once. The ends were cut back, 3 bases at V and 7 bases at J, with 10 bases in the middle. CDR1 is DFQATT and CDR2 is SNEGSKA in the germline V gene (reference sequence). This CDR3 spans 13 amino acids. This chain connects TRBV20-1 to TRBJ1-6; D possibly corresponds to TRBD1 (5 bases). The source of this sequence is a woman aged 60-75 years who had recovered from COVID-19. The sequencing input was peripheral blood. The DNA of the CDR3 is TGCAGTGCTAGTGTGGGGCCCAATTCACCCCTCCACTTT. It is translated as CSASVGPNSPLHF.